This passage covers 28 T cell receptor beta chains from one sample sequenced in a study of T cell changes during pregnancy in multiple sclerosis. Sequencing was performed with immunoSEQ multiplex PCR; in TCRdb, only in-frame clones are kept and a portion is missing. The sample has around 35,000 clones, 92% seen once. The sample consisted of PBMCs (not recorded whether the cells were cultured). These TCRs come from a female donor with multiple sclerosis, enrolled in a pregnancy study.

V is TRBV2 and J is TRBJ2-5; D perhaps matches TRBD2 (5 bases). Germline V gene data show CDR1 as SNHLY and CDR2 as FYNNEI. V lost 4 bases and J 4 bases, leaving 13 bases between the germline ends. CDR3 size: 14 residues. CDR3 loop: CASSVFGNRETQYF. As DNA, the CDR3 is TGTGCCAGCAGTGTATTCGGGAACCGAGAGACCCAGTACTTC.

DNA of the CDR3: TGTGCCAGCAGTCAGACCGGGACAGGGGCCGGTGAGGGCTACACCTTC. Its protein product is CASSQTGTGAGEGYTF. The chain is built from TRBV28 and TRBJ1-2; TRBD1 matches at 10 bases. CDR3 size: 16 residues. V shed 5 bases and J 8 bases; nucleotides not matched to a gene: 14. CDR1 is MDHEN and CDR2 is SYDVKM in the germline V gene.

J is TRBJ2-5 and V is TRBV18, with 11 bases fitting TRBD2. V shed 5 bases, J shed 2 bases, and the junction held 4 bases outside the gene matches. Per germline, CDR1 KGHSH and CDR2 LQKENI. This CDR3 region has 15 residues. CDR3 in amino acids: CASSVAGGPQETQYF. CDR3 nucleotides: TGTGCCAGCTCAGTAGCGGGAGGGCCGCAAGAGACCCAGTACTTC.

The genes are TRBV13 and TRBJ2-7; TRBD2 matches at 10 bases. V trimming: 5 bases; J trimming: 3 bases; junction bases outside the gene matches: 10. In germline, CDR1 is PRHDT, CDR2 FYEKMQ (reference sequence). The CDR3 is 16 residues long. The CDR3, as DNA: TGTGCCAGCAGCGGCAGTACTAGCGGGAAAGTCTACGAGCAGTACTTC. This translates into CASSGSTSGKVYEQYF.

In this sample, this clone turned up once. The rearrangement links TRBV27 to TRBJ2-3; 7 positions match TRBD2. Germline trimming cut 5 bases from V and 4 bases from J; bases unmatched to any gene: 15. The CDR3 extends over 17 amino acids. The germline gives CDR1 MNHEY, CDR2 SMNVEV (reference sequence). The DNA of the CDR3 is TGTGCCAGCAGTACAATAGCAGGTGGGAGGGCCTCAGATACGCAGTATTTT. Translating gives CASSTIAGGRASDTQYF.

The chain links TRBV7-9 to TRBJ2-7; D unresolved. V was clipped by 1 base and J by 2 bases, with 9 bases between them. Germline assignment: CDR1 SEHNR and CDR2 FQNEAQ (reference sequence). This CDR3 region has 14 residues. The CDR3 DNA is TGTGCCAGCAGCTTAGGGGCAGTTACCTACGAGCAGTACTTC. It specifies CASSLGAVTYEQYF. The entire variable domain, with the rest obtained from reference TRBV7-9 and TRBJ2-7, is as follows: DTGVSQNPRHKITKRGQNVTFRCDPISEHNRLYWYRQTLGQGPEFLTYFQNEAQLEKSRLLSDRFSAERPKGSFSTLEIQRTEQGDSAMYLCASSLGAVTYEQYFGPGTRLTVT.

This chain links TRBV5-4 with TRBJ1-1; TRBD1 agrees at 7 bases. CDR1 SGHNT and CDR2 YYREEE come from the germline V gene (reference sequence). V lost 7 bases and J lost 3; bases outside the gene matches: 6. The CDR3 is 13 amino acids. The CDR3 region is CASLDQGDTEAFF. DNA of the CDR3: TGTGCCAGCTTGGACCAGGGGGACACTGAAGCTTTCTTT.

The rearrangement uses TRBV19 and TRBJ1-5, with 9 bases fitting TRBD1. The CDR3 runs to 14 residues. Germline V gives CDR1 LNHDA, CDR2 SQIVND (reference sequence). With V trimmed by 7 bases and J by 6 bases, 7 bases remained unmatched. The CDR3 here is CASTHRGPGQPQHF. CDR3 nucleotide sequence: TGTGCCAGTACCCACAGGGGGCCGGGTCAGCCCCAGCATTTT.

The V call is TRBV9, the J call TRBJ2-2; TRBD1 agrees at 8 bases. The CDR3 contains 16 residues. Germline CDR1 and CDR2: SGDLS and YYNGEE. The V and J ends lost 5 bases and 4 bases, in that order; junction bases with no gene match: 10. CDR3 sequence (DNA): TGTGCCAGCAGGGACAGGGACCTCGGCAGCACCGGGGAGCTGTTTTTT. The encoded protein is CASRDRDLGSTGELFF.

The CDR3 DNA reads TGTGCCAGCAGCCTCCCTCATAGGGGATATGGCTACACCTTC. This sequence encodes CASSLPHRGYGYTF. The V and J genes are TRBV7-2 and TRBJ1-2; D possibly corresponds to TRBD1 (5 bases). The length of the CDR3 is 14 residues. Germline V gene sequence: CDR1 SGHTA, CDR2 FQGNSA. Trimming shortened V by 5 bases and J by 5 bases, and 15 bases separated the two germline ends.

CDR3 nucleotide sequence: TGCGCCAGCAGCCAAAGGCTAGCGGCAAATGAGCAGTTCTTC. Translation gives CASSQRLAANEQFF. The J gene is TRBJ2-1, the V gene TRBV4-1, with 7 bases identical to TRBD2. The J segment lost 7 bases and the V segment lost 2 bases, leaving 5 bases of the junction unmatched. From germline, CDR1 is MGHRA and CDR2 YSYEKL. CDR3 length: 14 residues.

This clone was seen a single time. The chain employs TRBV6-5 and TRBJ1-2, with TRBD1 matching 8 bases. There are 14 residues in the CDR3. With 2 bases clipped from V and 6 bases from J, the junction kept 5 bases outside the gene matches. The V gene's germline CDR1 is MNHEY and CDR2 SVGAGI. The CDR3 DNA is TGTGCCAGCAGTTACCCAGGGGGCGCGAATGGCTACACCTTC. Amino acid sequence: CASSYPGGANGYTF.

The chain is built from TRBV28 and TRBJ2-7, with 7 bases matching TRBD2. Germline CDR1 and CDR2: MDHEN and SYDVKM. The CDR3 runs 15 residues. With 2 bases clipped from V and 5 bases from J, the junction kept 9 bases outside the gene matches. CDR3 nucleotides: TGTGCCAGCAGTTTAATGGCGGGAGTTGGAGACGAGCAGTACTTC. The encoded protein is CASSLMAGVGDEQYF.

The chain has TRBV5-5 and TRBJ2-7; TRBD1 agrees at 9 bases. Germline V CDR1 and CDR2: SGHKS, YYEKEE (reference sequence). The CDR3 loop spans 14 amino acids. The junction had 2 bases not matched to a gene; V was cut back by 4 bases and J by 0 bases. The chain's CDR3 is CASSPGQGSYEQYF. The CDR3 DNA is TGTGCCAGCAGCCCGGGACAGGGCTCCTACGAGCAGTACTTC.

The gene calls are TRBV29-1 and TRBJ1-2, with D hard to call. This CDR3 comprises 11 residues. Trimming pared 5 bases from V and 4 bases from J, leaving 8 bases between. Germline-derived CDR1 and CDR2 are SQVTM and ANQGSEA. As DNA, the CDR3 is TGCAGCGTTTTGCAGTCCTATGGCTACACCTTC. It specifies CSVLQSYGYTF.

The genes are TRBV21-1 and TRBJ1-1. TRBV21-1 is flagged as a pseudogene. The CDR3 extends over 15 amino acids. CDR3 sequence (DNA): TGTGCCAGCAGCAAAGAGCGGGGGGTGAACACTGAAGCTTTCTTT. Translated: CASSKERGVNTEAFF.

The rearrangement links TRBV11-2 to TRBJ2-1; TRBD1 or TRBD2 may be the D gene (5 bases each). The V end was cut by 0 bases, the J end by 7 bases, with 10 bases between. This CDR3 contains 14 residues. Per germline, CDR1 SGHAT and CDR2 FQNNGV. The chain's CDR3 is CASSLEGTRNEQFF. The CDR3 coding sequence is TGTGCCAGCAGCTTAGAGGGGACGAGGAATGAGCAGTTCTTC. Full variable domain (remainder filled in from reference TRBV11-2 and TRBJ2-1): EAGVAQSPRYKIIEKRQSVAFWCNPISGHATLYWYQQILGQGPKLLIQFQNNGVVDDSQLPKDRFSAERLKGVDSTLKIQPAKLEDSAVYLCASSLEGTRNEQFFGPGTRLTVL.

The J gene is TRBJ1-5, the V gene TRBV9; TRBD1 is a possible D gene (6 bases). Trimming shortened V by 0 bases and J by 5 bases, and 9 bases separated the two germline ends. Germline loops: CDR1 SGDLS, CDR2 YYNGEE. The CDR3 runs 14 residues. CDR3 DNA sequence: TGTGCCAGCAGCGTAGATTCAGGGGATCAGCCCCAGCATTTT. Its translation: CASSVDSGDQPQHF.

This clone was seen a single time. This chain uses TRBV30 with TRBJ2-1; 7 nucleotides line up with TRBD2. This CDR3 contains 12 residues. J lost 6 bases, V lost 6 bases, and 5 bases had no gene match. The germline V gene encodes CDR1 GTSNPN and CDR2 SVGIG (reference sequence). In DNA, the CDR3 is TGTGCCTGTCTGACTAGCCCCAATGAGCAGTTCTTC. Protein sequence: CACLTSPNEQFF. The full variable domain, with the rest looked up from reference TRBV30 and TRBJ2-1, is SQTIHQWPATLVQPVGSPLSLECTVEGTSNPNLYWYRQAAGRGLQLLFYSVGIGQISSEVPQNLSASRPQDRQFILSSKKLLLSDSGFYLCACLTSPNEQFFGPGTRLTVL.

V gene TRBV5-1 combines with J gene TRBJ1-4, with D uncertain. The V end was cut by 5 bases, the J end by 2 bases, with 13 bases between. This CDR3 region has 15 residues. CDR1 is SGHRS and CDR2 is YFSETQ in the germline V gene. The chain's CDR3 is CASRRSDGTNEKLFF. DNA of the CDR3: TGCGCCAGCAGAAGAAGTGATGGGACTAATGAAAAACTGTTTTTT. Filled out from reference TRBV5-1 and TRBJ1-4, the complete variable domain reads KAGVTQTPRYLIKTRGQQVTLSCSPISGHRSVSWYQQTPGQGLQFLFEYFSETQRNKGNFPGRFSGRQFSNSRSEMNVSTLELGDSALYLCASRRSDGTNEKLFFGSGTQLSVL.

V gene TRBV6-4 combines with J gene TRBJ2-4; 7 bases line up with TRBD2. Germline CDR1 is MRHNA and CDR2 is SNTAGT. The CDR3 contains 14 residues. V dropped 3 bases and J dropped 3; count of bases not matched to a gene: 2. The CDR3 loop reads CASSEAGDKNIQYF. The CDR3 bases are TGTGCCAGCAGTGAGGCGGGAGACAAAAACATTCAGTACTTC.

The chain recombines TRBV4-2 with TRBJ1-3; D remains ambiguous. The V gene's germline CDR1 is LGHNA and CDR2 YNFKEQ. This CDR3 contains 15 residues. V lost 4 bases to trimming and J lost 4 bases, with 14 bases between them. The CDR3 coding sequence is TGTGCCAGCAGCCTAGAAAAGACCGGAGGAAACACCATATATTTT. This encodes CASSLEKTGGNTIYF.

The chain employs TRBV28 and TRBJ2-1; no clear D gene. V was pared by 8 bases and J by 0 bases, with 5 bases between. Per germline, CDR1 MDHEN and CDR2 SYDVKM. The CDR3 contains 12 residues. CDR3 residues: CASLDSYNEQFF. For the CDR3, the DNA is TGTGCCAGCCTCGACTCCTACAATGAGCAGTTCTTC.

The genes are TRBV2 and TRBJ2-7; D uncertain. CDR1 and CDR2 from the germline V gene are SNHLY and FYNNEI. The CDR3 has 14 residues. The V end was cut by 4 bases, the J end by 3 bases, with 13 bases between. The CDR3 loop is CASSVGKGYYEQYF. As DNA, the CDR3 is TGTGCCAGCAGTGTTGGCAAGGGCTACTACGAGCAGTACTTC.

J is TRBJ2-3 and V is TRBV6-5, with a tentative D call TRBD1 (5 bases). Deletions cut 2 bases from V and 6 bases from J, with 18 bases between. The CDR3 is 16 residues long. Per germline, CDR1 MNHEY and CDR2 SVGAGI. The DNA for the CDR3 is TGTGCCAGCAGTTACCGTCTCGGGCAGGGAATTGATACGCAGTATTTT. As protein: CASSYRLGQGIDTQYF.

CDR3 loop: CASSFGGSSYEQYF. The CDR3 nucleotides read TGTGCCAGCAGCTTTGGCGGTAGCTCCTACGAGCAGTACTTC. The V and J genes are TRBV5-6 and TRBJ2-7, with no clear D. The germline V gene has CDR1 SGHDT and CDR2 YYEEEE. The V end lost 2 bases, the J end lost 0 bases, and 9 bases lay between the germline ends. CDR3 length equals 14 residues.

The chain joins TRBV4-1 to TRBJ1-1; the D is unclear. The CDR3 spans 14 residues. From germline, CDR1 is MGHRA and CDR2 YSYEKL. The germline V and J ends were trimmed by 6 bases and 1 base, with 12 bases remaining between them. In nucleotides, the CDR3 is TGCGCCAGCAGATTCGAGGGAGGGAACACTGAAGCTTTCTTT. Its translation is CASRFEGGNTEAFF.

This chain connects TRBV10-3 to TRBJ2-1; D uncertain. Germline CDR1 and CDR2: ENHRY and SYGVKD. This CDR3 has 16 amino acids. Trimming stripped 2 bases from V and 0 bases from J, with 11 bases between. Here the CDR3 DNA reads TGTGCCATCAGTGAGCCAACGAAGAGCTCCTACAATGAGCAGTTCTTC. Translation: CAISEPTKSSYNEQFF.